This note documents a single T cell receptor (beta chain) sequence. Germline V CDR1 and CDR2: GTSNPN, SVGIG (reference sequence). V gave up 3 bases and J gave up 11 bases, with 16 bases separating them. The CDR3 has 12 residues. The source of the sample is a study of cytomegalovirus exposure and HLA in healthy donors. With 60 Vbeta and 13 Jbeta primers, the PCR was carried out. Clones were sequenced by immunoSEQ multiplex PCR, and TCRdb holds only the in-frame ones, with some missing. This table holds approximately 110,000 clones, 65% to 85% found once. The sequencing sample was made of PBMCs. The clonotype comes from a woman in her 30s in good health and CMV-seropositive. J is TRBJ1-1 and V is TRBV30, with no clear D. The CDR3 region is CAWSSEGTQAFF. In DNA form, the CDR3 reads TGTGCCTGGAGCTCTGAGGGTACCCAGGCTTTCTTT.